This passage covers 2 T cell receptor beta chains from one sample sequenced in a study of control samples from healthy donors and cancer patients (dated by TCRdb to 2018 to 2020). The library relied on the immunoSEQ multiplex PCR assay. TCRdb obtained this table from immuneACCESS and retained in-frame rearrangements with V and J assigned. These tables miss some clones; where compared with another copy, unresolved V genes account for less than half of the shortfall, and the remainder is unexplained. The sample data list 75,000 to 100,000 clones, and roughly 82% of these were observed just once. The top ten clones comprise roughly 2% of the sample. The material sequenced was blood. These receptors were collected from a man aged 55-75 years in good health.

This chain connects TRBV6-2 or TRBV6-3 to TRBJ2-7; D gene uncertain. This CDR3 comprises 13 residues. Germline lookup yields CDR1 MNHEY and CDR2 SVGEGT. With 4 bases removed from V and 2 bases from J, the gap between germline ends came to 9 bases. The CDR3 DNA sequence: TGTGCCAGCAGTTCCGACGTTACCTACGAGCAGTACTTC. As protein: CASSSDVTYEQYF.

This clone turned up a few times. The chain is built from TRBV28 and TRBJ1-1, with a possible D match to TRBD1 (5 bases). The V end lost 8 bases, the J end lost 1 base, and 11 bases lay between the germline ends. Germline assignment: CDR1 MDHEN and CDR2 SYDVKM. The CDR3 spans 13 residues. Here the CDR3 reads CASHLQENTEAFF. CDR3 in DNA: TGTGCCAGCCACTTACAGGAGAACACTGAAGCTTTCTTT.